These 4 T cell receptor beta chains were all obtained from the same sample, sequenced in a study of blood T cell repertoires in COVID-19. Some clones are missing from TCRdb's copy, which holds only in-frame ones; the method was immunoSEQ multiplex PCR. The sample has about 230,000 clones, approximately 80% seen once. Sequenced: peripheral blood. The receptor source for this set is a middle-aged man with acute or convalescent COVID-19.

The rearrangement joins TRBV5-1 to TRBJ1-1, with D unclear. The V end lost 0 bases, the J end lost 4 bases, and 13 bases lay between the germline ends. CDR3 size: 15 residues. CDR1 SGHRS and CDR2 YFSETQ come from the germline V gene. CDR3 in amino acids: CASSLAGQIFTEAFF. The DNA for the CDR3 is TGCGCCAGCAGCTTGGCGGGTCAGATCTTCACTGAAGCTTTCTTT.

This clone was counted only a few times. The gene calls are TRBV4-2 and TRBJ2-7, with TRBD2 matching over 7 bases. Germline V gives CDR1 LGHNA, CDR2 YNFKEQ. The CDR3 covers 16 residues. Trimming took 4 bases from V and 1 from J; bases not matched to a gene: 10. The CDR3 loop reads CASSLDGGSGSYEQYF. DNA for the CDR3: TGTGCCAGCAGCCTTGATGGCGGGAGTGGGTCCTACGAGCAGTACTTC.

As to this clone: The sample contains more than one DNA sequence encoding this CDR3. The V call is TRBV7-2, the J call TRBJ1-1; D ambiguous. CDR3 length equals 13 residues. V was pared by 5 bases and J by 1 base, with 8 bases between. Germline assignment: CDR1 SGHTA and CDR2 FQGNSA. The CDR3 nucleotides are TGTGCCAGCAGCCTCACAGAGAACACTGAAGCTTTCTTT. Amino acid sequence: CASSLTENTEAFF.

The V call is TRBV21-1, the J call TRBJ1-4; the D segment call TRBD1 is taken from the table without a DNA check. TRBV21-1 is a known pseudogene. The CDR3 totals 15 residues. The CDR3 sequence is CGTRDRGRGGEKLFF. In DNA form, the CDR3 reads TGTGGAACCCGGGACAGGGGGCGCGGAGGAGAAAAACTGTTTTTT.